These 21 T cell receptor beta chains originate from one sample sequenced in a study of blood T cell repertoires in COVID-19. Sequenced by immunoSEQ multiplex PCR; TCRdb stores in-frame clones only, minus some. The table records 65,000 to 85,000 clones, 85% to 90% of them present only once. Sequencing was done on a sample of peripheral blood. Receptors originate from a man aged 50-59 years with acute or convalescent COVID-19.

Here the CDR3 DNA reads TGTGCCAGCAGTGAGGGGCGAAGAAGGGGGAATGAAAAACTGTTTTTT. Its protein is CASSEGRRRGNEKLFF. The chain has TRBV25-1 and TRBJ1-4, with D possibly matching TRBD1 (6 bases). The CDR3 sequence is 16 residues long. V lost 3 bases to trimming and J lost 5 bases, with 16 bases between them. Germline CDR1 MGHDK, CDR2 SYGVNS.

This chain links TRBV12-3 or TRBV12-4 with TRBJ2-1; 7 nucleotides match TRBD2. Trimming at V came to 0 bases and at J to 12 bases, leaving 2 bases not matched to a gene. The CDR3 consists of 12 residues. DNA of the CDR3: TGTGCCAGCAGTTTAGCGGGAGGGCCGCAGTTCTTC. Amino acid sequence: CASSLAGGPQFF.

The chain couples TRBV28 to TRBJ1-2; D ambiguous. The V gene lost 5 bases and the J gene lost 5 bases, with 9 bases spanning the gap. The CDR3 is 12 amino acids. The germline CDR1 and CDR2 sequences are MDHEN and SYDVKM. This chain's CDR3 is CASSTIRYGYTF. CDR3 DNA: TGTGCCAGCAGTACTATACGGTATGGCTACACCTTC.

The chain has TRBV27 and TRBJ2-1, with 8 bases matching TRBD2. The CDR3 totals 14 residues. Losses at the gene ends were 6 bases for V and 4 bases for J; bases not matched to a gene: 5. Germline V lookup: CDR1 MNHEY, CDR2 SMNVEV (reference sequence). This CDR3 is CASSTSSGYNEQFF. CDR3 nucleotides: TGTGCCAGCAGCACATCTAGCGGGTACAATGAGCAGTTCTTC.

The genes are TRBV5-1 and TRBJ2-2; D unresolved. The V end lost 3 bases, the J end lost 1 base, and 10 bases lay between the germline ends. The CDR3 consists of 15 residues. The germline V gene has CDR1 SGHRS and CDR2 YFSETQ. CDR3 amino acids: CASSSGSLNTGELFF. CDR3 coding DNA: TGCGCCAGCAGCTCGGGTAGCCTGAACACCGGGGAGCTGTTTTTT. The full variable domain, with the rest looked up from reference TRBV5-1 and TRBJ2-2, is KAGVTQTPRYLIKTRGQQVTLSCSPISGHRSVSWYQQTPGQGLQFLFEYFSETQRNKGNFPGRFSGRQFSNSRSEMNVSTLELGDSALYLCASSSGSLNTGELFFGEGSRLTVL.

Only a few counts were recorded for this clone. This rearrangement joins TRBV7-9 to TRBJ2-5; TRBD2 is a possible D gene (6 bases). The CDR3 is 15 amino acids. Looked up from germline, CDR1 is SEHNR and CDR2 is FQNEAQ (reference sequence). V was trimmed by 1 base and J by 5 bases, leaving 14 bases between them. CDR3 in amino acids: CASSLGRGQPETQYF. CDR3 sequence (DNA): TGTGCCAGCAGCTTAGGGAGGGGTCAGCCCGAGACCCAGTACTTC.

The chain employs TRBV19 and TRBJ1-1; D is perhaps TRBD1 (5 bases). The CDR3 totals 13 residues. CDR1 is LNHDA and CDR2 is SQIVND in the germline V gene (reference sequence). Trimming pared 6 bases from V and 8 bases from J, leaving 16 bases between. The CDR3 coding sequence is TGTGCCAGTAGAAAACAGGTGGGGCCCGAAGCTTTCTTT. Its protein is CASRKQVGPEAFF.

The table lists this clone with a few counts. The chain recombines TRBV27 with TRBJ2-6; D is perhaps TRBD1 (8 bases). Trimming took 5 bases from V and 0 from J, leaving 11 bases between them. Germline loops: CDR1 MNHEY, CDR2 SMNVEV (reference sequence). This CDR3 spans 16 amino acids. The chain's CDR3 is CASSTGGGSGANVLTF. CDR3 in DNA: TGTGCCAGCAGTACAGGGGGGGGCTCTGGGGCCAACGTCCTGACTTTC.

The V gene is TRBV4-3, the J gene TRBJ2-3, with 7 positions matching TRBD2. The V segment lost 1 base and the J segment 3 bases; nucleotides outside the gene matches: 4. The CDR3 loop spans 15 amino acids. Per the germline V gene, CDR1 is LGHNA and CDR2 is YSLEER. CDR3 sequence (DNA): TGCGCCAGCAGCCAAGGGCTAGCGGCTACAGATACGCAGTATTTT. It is translated as CASSQGLAATDTQYF.

This chain joins TRBV5-1 and TRBJ1-3, with D possibly matching TRBD1 (5 bases). The CDR3 covers 15 residues. The V gene lost 4 bases and the J gene lost 0 bases, with 11 bases spanning the gap. Germline CDR1 SGHRS, CDR2 YFSETQ. Here the CDR3 DNA reads TGCGCCAGCAGCCCGGACACAAGCTCTGGAAACACCATATATTTT. This gives the protein CASSPDTSSGNTIYF.

The chain couples TRBV7-2 to TRBJ1-5; TRBD1 might be the D (6 bases). Trimming stripped 1 base from V and 4 bases from J, with 11 bases between. This CDR3 comprises 15 residues. The germline V gene has CDR1 SGHTA and CDR2 FQGNSA. CDR3 sequence: CASSLGGTFNQPQHF. The CDR3 coding sequence is TGTGCCAGCAGCTTAGGTGGGACATTTAATCAGCCCCAGCATTTT.

This chain links TRBV7-9 with TRBJ1-4; 9 positions agree with TRBD1. With 5 bases clipped from V and 8 bases from J, the junction kept 6 bases outside the gene matches. The CDR3 loop spans 14 amino acids. Germline V gene lookup returns CDR1 SEHNR and CDR2 FQNEAQ (reference sequence). CDR3 bases: TGTGCCAGCAGCGCGGGACAGGGCAACGAAAAACTGTTTTTT. Translated: CASSAGQGNEKLFF. Complete variable domain (other parts from reference TRBV7-9 and TRBJ1-4): DTGVSQNPRHKITKRGQNVTFRCDPISEHNRLYWYRQTLGQGPEFLTYFQNEAQLEKSRLLSDRFSAERPKGSFSTLEIQRTEQGDSAMYLCASSAGQGNEKLFFGSGTQLSVL.

The V call is TRBV28, the J call TRBJ1-5, with D uncertain. The length of the CDR3 is 14 residues. Germline V gene sequence: CDR1 MDHEN, CDR2 SYDVKM. Trimming took off 4 bases at V and 0 bases at J, with 7 bases between the two ends. In nucleotides, the CDR3 is TGTGCCAGCAGTTCCCTTTATAGCAATCAGCCCCAGCATTTT. Residues: CASSSLYSNQPQHF.

A few counts support this clone. J is TRBJ1-6 and V is TRBV4-3, with 11 bases that match TRBD1. The CDR3 length is 16 residues. Losses at the gene ends were 3 bases for V and 13 bases for J; bases not matched to a gene: 11. From germline, CDR1 is LGHNA and CDR2 YSLEER. The CDR3 nucleotides are TGCGCCAGCAGCCACATCTTGGGACAGGGGGAGTCTCCCCTCCACTTT. Its protein product is CASSHILGQGESPLHF.

The chain links TRBV18 to TRBJ2-7; D not resolved. Looked up from germline, CDR1 is KGHSH and CDR2 is LQKENI. V lost 5 bases, J lost 0 bases, and 11 bases lay in between. The CDR3 covers 14 residues. CDR3: CASSSTSNSYEQYV. The CDR3 nucleotides read TGTGCCAGCTCATCCACTTCGAACTCCTACGAGCAGTACGTC.

The chain joins TRBV7-9 to TRBJ1-1, with D possibly being TRBD1 (6 bases). Trimming cost V 1 base and J 7 bases, with 10 bases left between them. This CDR3 region has 13 residues. Germline V gene sequence: CDR1 SEHNR, CDR2 FQNEAQ (reference sequence). Here the CDR3 DNA reads TGTGCCAGCAGCTTAGGGGACACCTTTGAAGCTTTCTTT. Residues: CASSLGDTFEAFF.

This chain connects TRBV27 to TRBJ1-6; the D is unclear. V was cut by 6 bases and J by 0 bases, with 12 bases left in between. The CDR3 is 16 amino acids. Germline lookup yields CDR1 MNHEY and CDR2 SMNVEV (reference sequence). The CDR3 reads CASSQTPSSYNSPLHF. The CDR3 nucleotides are TGTGCCAGCAGCCAGACTCCGAGCTCCTATAATTCACCCCTCCACTTT.

The J gene is TRBJ2-7, the V gene TRBV6-2 or TRBV6-3; weak D call: TRBD2 (6 bases). In germline, CDR1 is MNHEY, CDR2 SVGEGT. CDR3 length: 14 amino acids. V lost 5 bases and J lost 3, with 14 bases in between. The CDR3 spells CASSDGTSYYEQYV. DNA of the CDR3: TGTGCCAGCAGTGACGGGACTTCTTACTACGAGCAGTACGTC.

V gene TRBV7-8 combines with J gene TRBJ1-1, with D possibly being TRBD1 (5 bases). CDR1 SGHVS and CDR2 FQNEAQ come from the germline V gene. Trimming removed 2 bases at V and 0 bases at J, with 16 bases between. CDR3 length: 17 residues. CDR3 in DNA: TGTGCCAGCAGCTTACCACGATTGACAGCCATGAACACTGAAGCTTTCTTT. It translates to CASSLPRLTAMNTEAFF.

The rearrangement links TRBV4-1 to TRBJ1-1; D possibly corresponds to TRBD1 (5 bases). Germline V lookup: CDR1 MGHRA, CDR2 YSYEKL. Trimming stripped 6 bases from V and 0 bases from J, with 11 bases between. The CDR3 has 14 residues. In DNA, the CDR3 is TGCGCCAGCAGGGGGCCCCTTTTGAACACTGAAGCTTTCTTT. This gives the protein CASRGPLLNTEAFF.

The rearrangement uses TRBV5-6 and TRBJ1-6; tentative D call: TRBD1 (5 bases). V dropped 0 bases and J dropped 5 bases, with 9 bases sitting between them. Germline lookup yields CDR1 SGHDT and CDR2 YYEEEE. The CDR3 covers 15 residues. The CDR3 DNA reads TGTGCCAGCAGCTTGGAGCAGGGTCATAATTCACCCCTCCACTTT. This sequence encodes CASSLEQGHNSPLHF.